This T cell receptor (beta chain) was documented in a study of blood T cell repertoires in COVID-19. Assay: immunoSEQ multiplex PCR; the TCRdb copy retains only in-frame clones and omits some. The table lists about 170,000 clones, roughly 90% of them singletons. Specimen: peripheral blood. The sequence derives from a man under 40 with COVID-19, enrolled during active disease.

CDR3: CASSQDLGLVYNEQFF. The CDR3, as DNA: TGTGCCAGCAGCCAAGATTTAGGACTAGTTTACAATGAGCAGTTCTTC. The rearrangement uses TRBV3-1 (or the pseudogene TRBV3-2) and TRBJ2-1, with 7 bases aligning to TRBD2. V gave up 0 bases and J gave up 4 bases; unmatched junction bases: 6. CDR3 length equals 16 residues. Germline lookup yields CDR1 LGHDT and CDR2 YNNKEL (reference sequence).